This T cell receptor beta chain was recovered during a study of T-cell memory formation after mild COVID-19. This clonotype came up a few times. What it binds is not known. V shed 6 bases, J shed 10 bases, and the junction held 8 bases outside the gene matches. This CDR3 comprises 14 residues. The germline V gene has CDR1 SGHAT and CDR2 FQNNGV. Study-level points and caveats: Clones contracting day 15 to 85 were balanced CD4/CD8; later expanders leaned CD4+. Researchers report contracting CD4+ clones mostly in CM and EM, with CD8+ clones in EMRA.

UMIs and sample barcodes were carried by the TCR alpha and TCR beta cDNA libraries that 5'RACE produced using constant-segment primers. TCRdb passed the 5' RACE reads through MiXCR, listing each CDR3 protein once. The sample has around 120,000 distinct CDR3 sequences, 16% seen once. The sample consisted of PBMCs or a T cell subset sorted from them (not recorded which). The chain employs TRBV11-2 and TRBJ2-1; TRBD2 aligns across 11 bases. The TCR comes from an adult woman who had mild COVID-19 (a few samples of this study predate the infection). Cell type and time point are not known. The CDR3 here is CASRTTSGSKEQFF. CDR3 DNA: TGTGCCAGCAGAACAACTAGCGGGAGCAAAGAGCAGTTCTTC.